This is a list of T cell receptor beta chains from one sample in a study of shared clonotypes between healthy human individuals. Measured with immunoSEQ multiplex PCR; TCRdb has only the in-frame clones, and not every one. The sample yields 2,100,000 or so clones, 95% seen once. The sequenced material came from naive CD4+ T cells sorted from blood. Source of these receptors: a man younger than 35 in good health. The CDR3 runs from the conserved cysteine through the conserved F or W. A D gene is named only where the DNA matches it firmly. The listing skips clone size in some rows; elsewhere it reads once, few, many or a size class.

d_call j_call v_call clone_size cdr3_nt cdr3_aa
NA TRBJ1-2 TRBV5-5 NA TGTGCCAGCAGCCTTAGGGAAGGAACCCACTATGGCTACACCTTC CASSLREGTHYGYTF
TRBD2 TRBJ2-3 TRBV9 NA TGTGCCAGCAGCGTACTAGCGGGTATCACAGATACGCAGTATTTT CASSVLAGITDTQYF
NA TRBJ1-3 TRBV5-4 NA TGTGCCAGCAGCTTGGATGGTGCCAACTCTGGAAACACCATATATTTT CASSLDGANSGNTIYF
NA TRBJ1-1 TRBV19 NA TGTGCCAGTAGTATAATGGGCCTGAACACTGAAGCTTTCTTT CASSIMGLNTEAFF
TRBD1 TRBJ2-7 TRBV6-6 NA TGTGCCAGCAGTTACGGGGGACAGGGTACGTACGAGCAGTACTTC CASSYGGQGTYEQYF
NA TRBJ2-5 TRBV2 NA TGTGCCAGCAGCCCTCGTTCCCGAGGCTACCAAGAGACCCAGTACTTC CASSPRSRGYQETQYF
NA TRBJ2-1 TRBV4-3 NA TGCGCCAGCAGCCAAGATTACGGCAGGGGCTCCTACAATGAGCAGTTCTTC CASSQDYGRGSYNEQFF
TRBD1 TRBJ1-2 TRBV5-1 NA TGCGCCAGCAGCTTGCCGGGACAGGGGGCCTATGGCTACACCTTC CASSLPGQGAYGYTF
TRBD1 TRBJ2-7 TRBV25-1 NA TGTGCCAGCAGTCACACGGGACAGGGGGCCTACGAGCAGTACTTC CASSHTGQGAYEQYF
NA TRBJ1-6 TRBV11-2 NA TGTGCCAGCAGCTCGCGGGGGCGAGCATCACCCCTCCACTTT CASSSRGRASPLHF
TRBD2 TRBJ2-1 TRBV6-5 NA TGTGCCAGCAGCAGAGGGACTAGCGCCACCAATGAGCAGTTCTTC CASSRGTSATNEQFF
TRBD2 TRBJ2-3 TRBV4-1 NA TGCGCCAGCAGCCAAGGACTGACTAGCGGGAGCACAGATACGCAGTATTTT CASSQGLTSGSTDTQYF
TRBD1 TRBJ1-2 TRBV28 NA TGTGCCAGCAGTTTGCCCACAGGGGCGCGTGGCTACACCTTC CASSLPTGARGYTF
NA TRBJ2-5 TRBV7-9 NA TGTGCCAGCAGCTCTCGACAGGATACCAAAGAGACCCAGTACTTC CASSSRQDTKETQYF
TRBD2 TRBJ2-1 TRBV4-3 NA TGCGCCAGCAGCCAAGATCTTACTAGCGGGAGATACAATGAGCAGTTCTTC CASSQDLTSGRYNEQFF
TRBD2 TRBJ2-1 TRBV6-1 NA TGTGCCAGCAGGGCCGGGACTAGTCTGATTGAGCAGTTCTTC CASRAGTSLIEQFF
NA TRBJ1-5 TRBV7-2 NA TGTGCCAGCAGCCCCGGGGGGGTATTGCAGCCCCAGCATTTT CASSPGGVLQPQHF
NA TRBJ1-2 TRBV5-1 NA TGCGCCAGCAGCTTGGACAGTGTTTATGGCTACACCTTC CASSLDSVYGYTF
NA TRBJ1-4 TRBV5-4 once TGTGCCAGCAGCTCCCGGGGGGCGGGCCGTAATGAAAAACTGTTTTTT CASSSRGAGRNEKLFF
NA TRBJ2-5 TRBV7-2 NA TGTGCCAGCAGTTTAAGGGGGGCCCCAGGCCAAGAGACCCAGTACTTC CASSLRGAPGQETQYF
NA TRBJ2-5 TRBV5-1 NA TGCGCCAGCAGCTCATCCGGGGGTAATGAAGAGACCCAGTACTTC CASSSSGGNEETQYF
NA TRBJ2-7 TRBV11-2 NA TGTGCCAGCAGCTTAATAATGGGGGACTCCTACGAGCAGTACTTC CASSLIMGDSYEQYF
TRBD2 TRBJ2-1 TRBV4-2 NA TGTGCCAGCAGCCAAGTGTCAGCGGGGGGGCCCTACAATGAGCAGTTCTTC CASSQVSAGGPYNEQFF
NA TRBJ2-7 TRBV6-1 NA TGTGCCAGCAGTAATGAAACCCCTATCGAGCAGTACTTC CASSNETPIEQYF
NA TRBJ2-2 TRBV19 NA TGTGCCAGTAGTATGGAGCTAGCGAACACCGGGGAGCTGTTTTTT CASSMELANTGELFF
NA TRBJ1-6 TRBV18 few TGTGCCAGCTCACCAGGGAGTAATTCACCCCTCCACTTT CASSPGSNSPLHF
NA TRBJ2-2 TRBV4-3 NA TGCGCCAGCAGCCAACAGGGAACGAGCACCGGGGAGCTGTTTTTT CASSQQGTSTGELFF
TRBD1 TRBJ2-3 TRBV7-2 NA TGTGCCAGCAGCTTAGTAGGGACAGGGAGCACAGATACGCAGTATTTT CASSLVGTGSTDTQYF
TRBD1 TRBJ2-7 TRBV5-6 NA TGTGCCAGCAGCTATCGACAGGGTATCTCCGAGCAGTACTTC CASSYRQGISEQYF
TRBD1 TRBJ2-5 TRBV9 NA TGTGCCAGCAGCAGTCGGGACAGCCCGAGAGGGGCCCAGTACTTC CASSSRDSPRGAQYF
TRBD2 TRBJ2-1 TRBV4-1 NA TGCGCCAGCAGCCAAGACCTAGCGGGGGGTGCCGTCGGCAAGCAGTTCTTC CASSQDLAGGAVGKQFF
NA TRBJ2-7 TRBV28 NA TGTGCCTCCAAAGGAGCAGCTATCTACGAGCAGTACTTC CASKGAAIYEQYF
NA TRBJ2-4 TRBV7-2 NA TGTGCCAGCAGCTTCTCACGGGACATTCAGTACTTC CASSFSRDIQYF
NA TRBJ2-5 TRBV2 NA TGTGCCAGCAGCCGGAGTGTTCTACGAGAGACCCAGTACTTC CASSRSVLRETQYF
NA TRBJ2-3 TRBV30 NA TGTGCCTGGACCTCGACTTGGCCCGATACGCAGTATTTT CAWTSTWPDTQYF
TRBD1 TRBJ2-2 TRBV10-3 NA TGTGCCATCAGTGTAGGGACAGCAGGGGGGGAGCTGTTTTTT CAISVGTAGGELFF
NA TRBJ1-1 TRBV7-2 NA TGTGCCAGCAGCTTCACACTGAACACTGAAGCTTTCTTT CASSFTLNTEAFF
TRBD2 TRBJ2-2 TRBV7-2 NA TGTGCCAGCAGCTTAGCTACAATAGCGGGAAAGAACACCGGGGAGCTGTTTTTT CASSLATIAGKNTGELFF
NA TRBJ2-1 TRBV7-3 NA TGTGCCAGCAGCTTAGGTGGGATAGGCAATGAGCAGTTCTTC CASSLGGIGNEQFF
TRBD2 TRBJ2-7 TRBV6-5 NA TGTGCCAGCAGCCGCAGCGGGGTCTCCTACGAGCAGTACTTC CASSRSGVSYEQYF
NA TRBJ1-1 TRBV28 NA TGTGCCAGCAGTCTTGGACCTTCGGGGAACACTGAAGCTTTCTTT CASSLGPSGNTEAFF
NA TRBJ2-1 TRBV18 NA TGTGCCAGCTCTCCCAAACAGTCCCCTGGTGAGCAGTTCTTC CASSPKQSPGEQFF
NA TRBJ2-7 TRBV9 NA TGTGCCAGCAGCGTAGATGGGGGGTCCTACGAGCAGTACTTC CASSVDGGSYEQYF